This T cell receptor beta chain was obtained from a study of T cells after yellow fever vaccination (dated by TCRdb to the late 2010s). About the study as a whole: The SMART-Seq v4 Ultra Low Input RNA kit was used to prepare libraries from fractions with low cell numbers. To follow T-cell clones before and after primary and booster YFV17D yellow fever vaccination, bulk TCR alpha and beta repertoires were sequenced over time. Two healthy male donors made up the cohort, one aged 18 to 30 years and the other aged 30 to 39 years. Blood was collected at multiple timepoints before and after primary and secondary immunization, and bulk PBMC replicates and cell subsets were isolated.

This clonotype was counted only a few times. It has no known antigen specificity. No much larger clonotype is one base removed from it; base qualities were not supplied. Reading the label with the study, this specimen's treatment or condition is: live attenuated yellow fever vaccine strain. A standard Ficoll-Paque protocol was used to isolate PBMCs from peripheral blood. CD4 and CD8 T-cell fractions were isolated with Dynabeads CD4 and CD8 positive selection kits. RNA was extracted with TriZol from bulk PBMCs, CD4 and CD8 fractions, and dextramer-positive and dextramer-negative fractions. Sequencing instrument: Illumina NovaSeq 6000. Synthesis of TCR cDNA relied on 5'RACE template switching, a step that introduced a universal primer site along with unique molecular identifiers. cDNA synthesis was primed from both the TCR alpha and TCR beta constant segments. Library amplification involved two PCR steps, and the second step added sample barcodes and sequencing adapters. Sequencing of libraries was done on Illumina HiSeq 2500 (2x100 bp) or NovaSeq (2x150 bp). In the original analysis: MIGEC was used to demultiplex reads and collapse the reads into UMI consensus sequences, and MiXCR was used for V(D)J alignment. Vaccine-responding clonotypes were defined with edgeR using replicate PBMC samples, requiring FDR below 0.01 and a log2 fold change above 5 up to day 15. Each bulk clonotype was labeled CD4 or CD8 based on which sequenced repertoire, CD4 or CD8, contained the clonotype at higher abundance. In TCRdb, the public reads were trimmed at Q25 with fastp and aligned with MiXCR, with productive beta chains retained. Rows with one shared CDR3 protein collapse into an entry with the most common genes and DNA. The authors' filters were not applied to this entry. The sample includes a few hundred thousand distinct CDR3 sequences, with around 5.2% observed a single time. Jointly, the top ten make up around 3.5% of the sample.

On the study overall, not on this receptor specifically: A small fraction of clonotypes showed up in both the CD4 and CD8 compartments, probably as a result of convergent recombination. After the booster, most clones that had expanded after primary vaccination were detected again (nearly 97% of CD4 and 88% of CD8), suggesting broad maintenance of memory. Computational filtering was needed because FACS-sorted repertoires could contain abundant contaminating clonotypes from the bulk population. The study included only a couple of donors, which limits how far the findings can be generalized. Compared with the primary T-cell response, the secondary T-cell response was weaker but faster, peaking on day 5 rather than day 15.

CDR1 GTSNPN and CDR2 SVGIG were looked up in the germline V gene (reference sequence). The CDR3, from cysteine to phenylalanine, totals 13 residues. Only the CDR3 region is kept as DNA, spanning 39 bases read in frame from base 1. The germline ends are 8 bases apart after V is trimmed by 0 bases and J by 2 bases. The source material was CD4+ T cells sorted from PBMCs, sampled on the day of the yellow fever booster vaccination. Rearrangement joined TRBV30 to TRBJ2-7; the D gene remains uncertain. The source is a young man who received the YFV17D yellow fever vaccine. The CDR3 amino acid sequence is: CAWSVLSPYEQYF. Here is the DNA: TGTGCCTGGAGTGTTCTCAGTCCCTACGAGCAGTACTTC.